This TCR beta chain is drawn from a study of human T cells and chemical hapten exposure. The overall study: Readings were taken at 6 days from patch tests that had applied 0.01% DPC to the upper back.

The CDR3 has 11 residues. The V gene lost 0 bases and the J gene lost 10 bases, with 5 bases spanning the gap. Germline-derived CDR1 and CDR2 are SGHRS and YFSETQ. Study findings and constraints: Large CDR3 similarity clusters arose significantly more often from expanded TCRs than from controls. TCRs above 1 in 1000 frequency did not change with DPC sensitization.

Details on this clonotype: Its antigen is currently unknown.

As originally analysed: Samples held a median of roughly 100,000 TCRs, range 23,224–690,600. Each CDR3 protein gets one entry after TCRdb re-called the RACE reads with MiXCR. These V and J calls originate from TCRdb's pipeline instead of the authors' own analysis. The sample records 180,000 or so distinct CDR3 sequences, 20% to 25% being singletons. Time point of the sample: patch test 1, 2 weeks after DPC sensitization. As to treatment: therapeutic diphenylcyclopropenone sensitization with weekly scalp DPC. The sample consisted of whole blood, taken in connection with sensitization to the hapten diphenylcyclopropenone (DPC). The rearrangement joins TRBV5-1 to TRBJ2-1, with no clear D. The sequence was obtained from a woman aged 45-65 years with alopecia areata. Some clones in this sample may be carry-over from other donors' samples. This CDR3 reads CASSLEGEQFF. The CDR3 DNA follows: TGCGCCAGCAGCTTGGAGGGCGAGCAGTTCTTC.